The sequence of this T cell receptor beta chain was determined in a study of response to subunit inactivated influenza vaccine. Broader study findings: It was suggested by the authors that few new T cells are recruited by each seasonal influenza vaccination.

As for this clonotype: Its specificity is not known.

Using its own MiXCR run on the RT-PCR reads, TCRdb lists one record per CDR3 protein. The data contain about 540,000 distinct CDR3 sequences, around 15% of them seen just once; the ten biggest clones take up roughly 10%. Germline V CDR1 and CDR2: MDHEN, SYDVKM. The V segment lost 6 bases and the J segment 3 bases; nucleotides outside the gene matches: 6. CDR3 length: 14 residues. This chain uses TRBV28 with TRBJ2-7; 9 bases are shared with TRBD1. The receptor was isolated from a man over 45 who received an inactivated influenza vaccine. The material was PBMCs from blood, obtained 12 days after vaccination. The CDR3 DNA reads TGTGCCAGCAGACTCGGGACAGGGCTCTACGAGCAGTACTTC. Protein sequence: CASRLGTGLYEQYF. Full variable domain (outside the CDR3, taken from reference TRBV28 and TRBJ2-7): DVKVTQSSRYLVKRTGEKVFLECVQDMDHENMFWYRQDPGLGLRLIYFSYDVKMKEKGDIPEGYSVSREKKERFSLILESASTNQTSMYLCASRLGTGLYEQYFGPGTRLTVT.